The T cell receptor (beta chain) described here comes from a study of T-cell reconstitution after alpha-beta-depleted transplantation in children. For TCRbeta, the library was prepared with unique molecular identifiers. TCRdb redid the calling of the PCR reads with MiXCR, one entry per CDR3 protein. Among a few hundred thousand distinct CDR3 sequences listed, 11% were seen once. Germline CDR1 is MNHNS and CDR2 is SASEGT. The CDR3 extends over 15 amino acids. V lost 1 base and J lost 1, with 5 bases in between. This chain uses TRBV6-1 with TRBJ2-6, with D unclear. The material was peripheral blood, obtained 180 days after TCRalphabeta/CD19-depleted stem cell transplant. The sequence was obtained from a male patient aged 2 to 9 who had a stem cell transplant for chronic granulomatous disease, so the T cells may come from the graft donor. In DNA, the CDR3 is TGTGCCAGCAGTGAAGACGCATCTGGGGCCAACGTCCTGACTTTC. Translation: CASSEDASGANVLTF.